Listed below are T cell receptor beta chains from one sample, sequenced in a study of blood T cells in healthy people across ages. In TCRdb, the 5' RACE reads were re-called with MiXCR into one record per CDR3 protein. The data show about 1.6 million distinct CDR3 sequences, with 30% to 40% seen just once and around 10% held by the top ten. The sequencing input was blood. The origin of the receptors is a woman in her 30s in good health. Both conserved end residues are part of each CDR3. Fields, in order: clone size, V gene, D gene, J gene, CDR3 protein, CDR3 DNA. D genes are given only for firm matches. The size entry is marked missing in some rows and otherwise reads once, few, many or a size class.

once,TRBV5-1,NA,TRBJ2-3,CASSLIAGSSTDTQYF,TGCGCCAGCAGCTTGATTGCGGGAAGTAGCACAGATACGCAGTATTTT
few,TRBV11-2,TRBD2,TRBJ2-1,CASSLVSPTSGREDNEQFF,TGTGCCAGCAGCTTAGTTTCCCCGACTAGCGGGAGGGAGGACAATGAGCAGTTCTTC
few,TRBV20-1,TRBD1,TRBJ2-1,CGIRDRGRYEQFF,TGCGGTATTAGGGACAGGGGGAGGTATGAGCAGTTCTTC
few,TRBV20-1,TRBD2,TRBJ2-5,CSARVRLAGGSETQYF,TGCAGTGCTAGAGTACGTCTAGCGGGAGGGTCTGAGACCCAGTACTTC
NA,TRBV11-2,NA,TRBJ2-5,CASSSPDRQETQYF,TGTGCCAGCAGCTCCCCCGACAGGCAAGAGACCCAGTACTTC
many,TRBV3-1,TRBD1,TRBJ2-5,CASSASRDRKETQYF,TGTGCCAGCAGCGCGTCCCGGGACAGGAAAGAGACCCAGTACTTC
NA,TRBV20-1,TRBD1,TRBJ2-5,CSALDRVTSETQYF,TGCAGTGCTTTAGACAGGGTCACGTCTGAGACCCAGTACTTC
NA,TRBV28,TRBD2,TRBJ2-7,CASTQTSGGAYEQYF,TGTGCCAGCACCCAGACTAGCGGGGGGGCCTACGAGCAGTACTTC
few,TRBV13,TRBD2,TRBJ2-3,CARRLQPGGPSTDTQYF,TGTGCCAGAAGACTACAGCCGGGGGGGCCTAGCACAGATACGCAGTATTTT
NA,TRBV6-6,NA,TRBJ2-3,CASNNPGLLDTQYF,TGTGCCAGCAACAACCCTGGACTCCTCGATACGCAGTATTTT
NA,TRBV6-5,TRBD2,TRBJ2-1,CASSYSASGGSNEQFF,TGTGCCAGCAGTTACTCGGCTAGCGGGGGATCCAATGAGCAGTTCTTC